This passage covers 14 T cell receptor beta chains from one sample sequenced in a study of T cell responses to AZD1222 COVID-19 vaccine (dated by TCRdb to the early 2020s). The library was prepared using the immunoSEQ multiplex PCR assay. As stored in TCRdb, this immuneACCESS dataset retains in-frame rearrangements with V and J assigned. A fraction of the clones does not appear; measured against another copy, unresolved V genes explain less than half of the discrepancy, and the remainder lacks a known reason. The sample has roughly 130,000 clones on record, around 84% of them singletons. The top ten hold about 12% of the sample. In the paper's terms, the time point label means: baseline before first vaccination. Sequences were derived from peripheral blood, sampled on day 0 of AZD1222 vaccination. The receptors were sampled from an adult in good health.

V is TRBV7-2 and J is TRBJ1-6; 8 bases are a match to TRBD1. The CDR3 is 15 amino acids. The germline gives CDR1 SGHTA, CDR2 FQGNSA. V was clipped by 5 bases and J by 3 bases; unmatched bases: 3. The CDR3 is CASSPDRGYNSPLHF. CDR3 coding DNA: TGTGCCAGCAGCCCAGACAGGGGCTATAATTCACCCCTCCACTTT.

V and J are TRBV5-5 and TRBJ2-1; no definite D call. This CDR3 comprises 11 residues. Germline lookup yields CDR1 SGHKS and CDR2 YYEKEE (reference sequence). Trimming cost V 0 bases and J 10 bases, with 5 bases left between them. CDR3 nucleotide sequence: TGTGCCAGCAGCTTGGGTAGCGAGCAGTTCTTC. It translates to CASSLGSEQFF.

The chain employs TRBV5-1 and TRBJ2-2; D perhaps matches TRBD2 (5 bases). The CDR3 spans 15 residues. V lost 3 bases to trimming and J lost 2 bases, with 11 bases between them. Germline CDR1 and CDR2: SGHRS and YFSETQ. CDR3 in amino acids: CASSSDSANTGELFF. The CDR3 DNA reads as TGCGCCAGCAGCTCCGATAGCGCCAACACCGGGGAGCTGTTTTTT.

The CDR3: CAIRISGANVLTF. As DNA, the CDR3 is TGTGCCATCAGAATCTCGGGGGCCAACGTCCTGACTTTC. The chain couples TRBV10-3 to TRBJ2-6; the D is unclear. Trimming removed 6 bases at V and 4 bases at J, with 7 bases between. This CDR3 contains 13 residues. CDR1 and CDR2 (germline): ENHRY, SYGVKD.

This clone occurred a few times. The CDR3 nucleotides are TGCGCCAGCAGCTCGGGGGGACTTTCCGACACTGAAGCTTTCTTT. This gives the protein CASSSGGLSDTEAFF. This chain uses TRBV5-1 with TRBJ1-1; D may be TRBD1 (5 bases). Germline CDR1 SGHRS, CDR2 YFSETQ. The CDR3 consists of 15 residues. V shed 3 bases and J shed 3 bases, with 15 bases lying between them.

The chain is built from TRBV7-8 and TRBJ2-7; D unclear. V was cut by 1 base and J by 0 bases, with 16 bases left in between. The CDR3 is 17 residues long. In germline, CDR1 is SGHVS, CDR2 FQNEAQ. CDR3 sequence: CASSLVLLGRSSYEQYF. CDR3 sequence (DNA): TGTGCCAGCAGCTTAGTACTGCTCGGGCGAAGCTCCTACGAGCAGTACTTC.

V is TRBV11-2 and J is TRBJ2-5; 11 positions match TRBD1. CDR1 is SGHAT and CDR2 is FQNNGV in the germline V gene. This CDR3 spans 18 amino acids. Germline trimming cut 4 bases from V and 7 bases from J; bases unmatched to any gene: 17. CDR3 in amino acids: CASSSNRDRGTTLRTQYF. CDR3 DNA sequence: TGTGCCAGCAGCTCTAACCGGGACAGGGGGACGACGTTAAGGACCCAGTACTTC. Complete variable domain (other parts from reference TRBV11-2 and TRBJ2-5): EAGVAQSPRYKIIEKRQSVAFWCNPISGHATLYWYQQILGQGPKLLIQFQNNGVVDDSQLPKDRFSAERLKGVDSTLKIQPAKLEDSAVYLCASSSNRDRGTTLRTQYFGPGTRLLVL.

The chain uses TRBV4-3 and TRBJ1-5; D call uncertain. Trimming shortened V by 0 bases and J by 5 bases, and 8 bases separated the two germline ends. The CDR3 consists of 14 residues. The germline V gene encodes CDR1 LGHNA and CDR2 YSLEER. CDR3 bases: TGCGCCAGCAGCCAAGATCGGGGATATCAGCCCCAGCATTTT. Protein product: CASSQDRGYQPQHF.

In this sample, this clone turned up a few times. The chain couples TRBV28 to TRBJ1-2, with no clear D. Germline V gene data show CDR1 as MDHEN and CDR2 as SYDVKM. Trimming took off 6 bases at V and 4 bases at J, with 18 bases between the two ends. The CDR3 totals 15 residues. The CDR3 sequence: CASRNSGGLGYGYTF. As DNA, the CDR3 is TGTGCCAGCAGGAACTCGGGAGGCCTAGGCTATGGCTACACCTTC.

The rearrangement joins TRBV7-3 to TRBJ2-1, with 9 bases fitting TRBD1. The CDR3 spans 15 residues. Germline V lookup: CDR1 SGHTA, CDR2 FQGTGA. V was pared by 5 bases and J by 7 bases, with 9 bases of the junction left unmatched. The chain's CDR3 is CASSIQRQGGNEQFF. For the CDR3, the DNA is TGTGCCAGCAGCATACAACGACAGGGGGGTAATGAGCAGTTCTTC.

Many counts were recorded for this clone. The chain joins TRBV12-3 or TRBV12-4 to TRBJ2-2; D not resolved. The CDR3 is made up of 11 amino acids. V was pared by 4 bases and J by 9 bases, with 6 bases between. The DNA for the CDR3 is TGTGCCAGCAGTTCTTTTAGGGAGCTGTTTTTT. Amino acid sequence: CASSSFRELFF.

This clone showed up just once. The chain employs TRBV6-2 or TRBV6-3 and TRBJ2-7; 9 bases are a match to TRBD1. The J segment lost 3 bases and the V segment lost 5 bases, leaving 5 bases of the junction unmatched. The CDR3 covers 14 residues. CDR1 is MNHEY and CDR2 is SVGEGT in the germline V gene. The CDR3 nucleotides are TGTGCCAGCAGTACCTCGACAGGGGGCTACGAGCAGTACTTC. It codes for CASSTSTGGYEQYF.

The chain carries TRBV6-5 and TRBJ1-5; 7 nucleotides align to TRBD1. Unmatched junction bases numbered 4, after V lost 2 bases and J lost 6 bases. CDR3 length: 14 residues. Germline CDR1 and CDR2: MNHEY and SVGAGI. Here the CDR3 reads CASSYGAGGQPQHF. The CDR3 DNA is TGTGCCAGCAGTTACGGGGCAGGGGGTCAGCCCCAGCATTTT.

The V call is TRBV19, the J call TRBJ1-3; D unresolved. V lost 7 bases and J lost 0, with 10 bases in between. The germline V gene has CDR1 LNHDA and CDR2 SQIVND (reference sequence). CDR3 length: 14 residues. The CDR3 loop is CASNPGGSGNTIYF. In nucleotides, the CDR3 is TGTGCCAGTAACCCCGGCGGCTCTGGAAACACCATATATTTT.